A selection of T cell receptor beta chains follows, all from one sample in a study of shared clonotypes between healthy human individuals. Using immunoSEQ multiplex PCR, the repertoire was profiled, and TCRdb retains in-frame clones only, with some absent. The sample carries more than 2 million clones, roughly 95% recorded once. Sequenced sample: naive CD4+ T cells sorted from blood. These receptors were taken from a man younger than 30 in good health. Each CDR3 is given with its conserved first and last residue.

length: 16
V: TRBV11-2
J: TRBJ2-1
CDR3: CASSLEAGPTLGEQFF

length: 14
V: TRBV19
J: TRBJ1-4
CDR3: CASSKGPTGEKLFF

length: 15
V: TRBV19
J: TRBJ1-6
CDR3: CASSIEGQGRSPLHF

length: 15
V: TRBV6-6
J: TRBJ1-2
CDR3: CASSLYGQGARGYTF

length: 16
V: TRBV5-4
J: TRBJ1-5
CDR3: CASSLGGGNSNQPQHF

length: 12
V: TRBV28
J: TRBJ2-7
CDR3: CASSLGRYEQYF

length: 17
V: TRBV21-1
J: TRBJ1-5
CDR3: CASSKEYRDGHNQPQHF

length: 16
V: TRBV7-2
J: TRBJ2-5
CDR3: CASSLMGLGTAETQYF

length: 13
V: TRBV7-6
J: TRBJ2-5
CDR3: CASAWADRETQYF

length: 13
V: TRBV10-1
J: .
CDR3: CASSPGLATEQYF

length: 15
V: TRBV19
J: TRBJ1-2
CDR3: CASSIAGLFAEGYTF

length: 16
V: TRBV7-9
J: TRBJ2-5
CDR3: CASSLETGPPQETQYF

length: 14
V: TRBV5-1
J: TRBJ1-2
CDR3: CASSLGQGRYGYTF

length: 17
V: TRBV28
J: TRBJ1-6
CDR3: CASSLTSGGFYNSPLHF

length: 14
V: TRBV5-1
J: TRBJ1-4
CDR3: CASSSDRGGEKLFF

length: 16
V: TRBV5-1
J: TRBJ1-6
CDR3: CASSWGGPDPNSPLHF

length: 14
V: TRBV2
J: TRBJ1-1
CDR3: CASSKQGGLSEAFF

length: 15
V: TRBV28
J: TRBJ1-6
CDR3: CASSLLREYNSPLHF

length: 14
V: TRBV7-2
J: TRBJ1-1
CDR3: CASSQGQRNTEAFF

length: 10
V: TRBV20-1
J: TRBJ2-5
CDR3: CSAGPETQYF

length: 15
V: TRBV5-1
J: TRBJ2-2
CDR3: CASSLDSSNTGELFF

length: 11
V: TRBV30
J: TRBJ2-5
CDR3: CAWSRQETQYF

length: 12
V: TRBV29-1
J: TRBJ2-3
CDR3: CSVSPGESTQYF

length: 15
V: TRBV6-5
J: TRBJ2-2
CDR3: CASRDTDRNTGELFF

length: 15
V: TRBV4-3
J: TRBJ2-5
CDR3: CASSQEWTGQETQYF

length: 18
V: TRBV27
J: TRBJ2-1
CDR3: CASSFTGGTSGPRNEQFF

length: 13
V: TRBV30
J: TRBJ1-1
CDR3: CAWSLPGLRRAFF

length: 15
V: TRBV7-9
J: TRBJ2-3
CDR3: CASSLGTSSVDTQYF

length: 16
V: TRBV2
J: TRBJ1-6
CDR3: CASSERTGSSNSPLHF

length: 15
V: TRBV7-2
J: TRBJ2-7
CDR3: CASSLRIAGVYEQYF

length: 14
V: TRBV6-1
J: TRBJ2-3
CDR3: CASSDQKSTDTQYF

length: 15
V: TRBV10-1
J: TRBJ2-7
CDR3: CASSLSPDPFVEQYF

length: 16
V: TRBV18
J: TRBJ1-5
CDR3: CASSPNGGNSNQPQHF

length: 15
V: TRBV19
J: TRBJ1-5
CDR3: CASRTDRGLNQPQHF

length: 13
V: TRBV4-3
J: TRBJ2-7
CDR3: CASSQGWDTEQYF

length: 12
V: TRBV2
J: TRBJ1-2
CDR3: CASGGADRGYTF

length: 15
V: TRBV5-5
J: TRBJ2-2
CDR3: CASSSGTSLTGELFF

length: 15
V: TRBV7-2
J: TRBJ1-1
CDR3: CASTNLQGNNTEAFF

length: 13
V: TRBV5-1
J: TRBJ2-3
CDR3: CASSLVGLDTQYF

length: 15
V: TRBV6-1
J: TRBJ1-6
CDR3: CASSEAMVSTSPLHF